A single count supports the clone carrying this T cell receptor (beta chain). Per the original methods: Amplification from reference gene primers served as the basis for estimated nucleated cell counts. The data were produced by immunoSEQ multiplex PCR, yet TCRdb's version contains in-frame clones alone and is incomplete. The D gene and trimming were derived from the DNA, and the V and J assignments and clone size from that table. The data hold over 110,000 clones, with more than 70% observed a single time. Germline CDR1 reads SGHNT; CDR2 reads YENEEA. V dropped 6 bases and J dropped 4; count of bases not matched to a gene: 6. The CDR3 is made up of 14 amino acids. These data are taken from a study of blood T cell repertoires in COVID-19.

This chain links TRBV11-3 with TRBJ1-2; 9 bases match TRBD1. This TCR derives from a human donor in a cohort sampled during active COVID-19. The sequenced material came from peripheral blood. CDR3 DNA: TGTGCCAGCAGGTCACAGGGGGCATCCTATGGCTACACCTTC. This encodes CASRSQGASYGYTF.